This is a list of T cell receptor beta chains from one sample in a study of T cell repertoires in cytomegalovirus infection. TCRdb reprocessed the reads via MiXCR and lists one record per CDR3 protein. This sample yields about 150,000 distinct CDR3 sequences, of which about 32% are seen a single time; about 56% belongs to the top ten. No cognate antigen is known for these TCRs. Specimen: CD8+ T cells from cultured PBMCs, collected from culture after CMV antigen stimulation. The receptors were sampled from a human donor in good health (CMV status not recorded). Some clones in this sample may be carry-over from other donors' samples. Both conserved end residues are part of each CDR3. A D gene is named only where the DNA matches it firmly. Part of the rows lack a size; the others show once, few, many or a class for expanded clones.

d_gene: .; j_gene: TRBJ1-3; abundance: few; v_gene: TRBV6-6; CDR3aa: CASSDLGIRSGNTIYF; CDR3nt: TGTGCCAGCAGTGATTTGGGGATCCGCTCTGGAAACACCATATATTTT
d_gene: .; j_gene: TRBJ2-7; abundance: .; v_gene: TRBV6-6; CDR3aa: CASSDLGQYEQYF; CDR3nt: TGTGCCAGCAGTGACCTAGGACAGTACGAGCAGTACTTC
d_gene: .; j_gene: TRBJ2-7; abundance: once; v_gene: TRBV5-6; CDR3aa: CASSPSLVRTEPYEQYF; CDR3nt: TGTGCCAGCAGCCCTAGCCTAGTGAGGACAGAACCCTACGAGCAGTACTTC
d_gene: TRBD1; j_gene: TRBJ2-5; abundance: few; v_gene: TRBV7-2; CDR3aa: CASSLVGQGWETQYF; CDR3nt: TGTGCCAGCAGCTTAGTGGGACAGGGTTGGGAGACCCAGTACTTC
d_gene: .; j_gene: TRBJ2-2; abundance: few; v_gene: TRBV27; CDR3aa: CASSSLTGRTGELFF; CDR3nt: TGTGCCAGCAGTTCATTGACAGGAAGGACCGGGGAGCTGTTTTTT
d_gene: .; j_gene: TRBJ1-1; abundance: few; v_gene: TRBV5-1; CDR3aa: CASSLPGMNTEAFF; CDR3nt: TGCGCCAGCAGCTTGCCAGGGATGAACACTGAAGCTTTCTTT
d_gene: .; j_gene: TRBJ2-1; abundance: .; v_gene: TRBV12-3/TRBV12-4; CDR3aa: CASSYDGHPYNEQFF; CDR3nt: TGTGCCAGCAGTTACGACGGGCATCCCTACAATGAGCAGTTCTTC
d_gene: TRBD1; j_gene: TRBJ2-6; abundance: .; v_gene: TRBV12-3/TRBV12-4; CDR3aa: CASSLGSGQGASGANVLTF; CDR3nt: TGTGCCAGCAGTTTAGGTTCGGGACAGGGGGCGTCGGGGGCCAACGTCCTGACTTTC
d_gene: .; j_gene: TRBJ1-1; abundance: few; v_gene: TRBV7-3; CDR3aa: CASSMIEAFF; CDR3nt: TGTGCCAGCAGCATGATTGAAGCTTTCTTT
d_gene: .; j_gene: TRBJ2-5; abundance: .; v_gene: TRBV12-3/TRBV12-4; CDR3aa: CASSFYIGHEETQYF; CDR3nt: TGTGCCAGCAGTTTTTATATTGGACATGAAGAGACCCAGTACTTC
d_gene: TRBD1; j_gene: TRBJ2-1; abundance: .; v_gene: TRBV27; CDR3aa: CASSPTGTQLTNEQFF; CDR3nt: TGTGCCAGCAGTCCGACAGGGACCCAGCTGACCAATGAGCAGTTCTTC
d_gene: .; j_gene: TRBJ1-2; abundance: .; v_gene: TRBV10-3; CDR3aa: CAISEPTSVGGRGYTF; CDR3nt: TGTGCCATCAGTGAGCCGACATCAGTCGGGGGGCGAGGCTACACCTTC
d_gene: .; j_gene: TRBJ2-6; abundance: few; v_gene: TRBV27; CDR3aa: CASSLMGANVLTF; CDR3nt: TGTGCCAGCAGTTTAATGGGGGCCAACGTCCTGACTTTC
d_gene: .; j_gene: TRBJ2-7; abundance: many; v_gene: TRBV7-9; CDR3aa: CASSLGESYEQYF; CDR3nt: TGTGCCAGCAGCTTAGGTGAGAGCTACGAGCAGTACTTC
d_gene: .; j_gene: TRBJ1-1; abundance: .; v_gene: TRBV5-4; CDR3aa: CAFWTTVEAFF; CDR3nt: TGTGCCTTCTGGACTACAGTTGAAGCTTTCTTT
d_gene: TRBD2; j_gene: TRBJ2-7; abundance: .; v_gene: TRBV28; CDR3aa: CASRHQGLAGGYWASYEQYF; CDR3nt: TGTGCCAGCAGACATCAGGGACTAGCGGGGGGCTATTGGGCCTCCTACGAGCAGTACTTC
d_gene: .; j_gene: TRBJ2-5; abundance: .; v_gene: TRBV28; CDR3aa: CASSKVGGAQETQYF; CDR3nt: TGTGCCAGCAGTAAAGTTGGAGGGGCCCAAGAGACCCAGTACTTC